These 4 T cell receptor beta chains share one sample of origin, sequenced in a study of cytomegalovirus exposure and HLA in healthy donors. This PCR relied on a set of 60 Vbeta primers and 13 Jbeta primers. Clones were read by immunoSEQ multiplex PCR, and TCRdb kept only the in-frame ones, dropping some. Its table records around 44,000 clones. The material sequenced was PBMCs. These receptors were collected from a male donor in good health and CMV-seropositive.

The rearrangement links TRBV4-2 to TRBJ1-2, with a weak D call TRBD1 (5 bases). Germline CDR1 LGHNA, CDR2 YNFKEQ. The CDR3 has 13 residues. Trimming took 0 bases from V and 7 from J, leaving 9 bases between them. CDR3 in amino acids: CASSQDQGIGYTF. The CDR3, as DNA: TGTGCCAGCAGCCAAGATCAGGGAATTGGCTACACCTTC.

The gene calls are TRBV27 and TRBJ2-7; weak D call: TRBD1 (6 bases). Trimming took off 0 bases at V and 0 bases at J, with 12 bases between the two ends. This CDR3 comprises 16 residues. Germline lookup yields CDR1 MNHEY and CDR2 SMNVEV (reference sequence). CDR3 bases: TGTGCCAGCAGTTTATCGGGGGCCGGAAGCTCCTACGAGCAGTACTTC. This gives the protein CASSLSGAGSSYEQYF.

This chain connects TRBV28 to TRBJ1-5; TRBD1 might be the D (6 bases). The CDR3 runs 14 residues. V gave up 6 bases and J gave up 2 bases, with 11 bases separating them. Germline V gene sequence: CDR1 MDHEN, CDR2 SYDVKM. The CDR3 sequence: CASRPRTGNQPQHF. In nucleotides, the CDR3 is TGTGCCAGCAGACCGCGGACAGGCAATCAGCCCCAGCATTTT.

This chain links TRBV5-1 with TRBJ2-5; 10 bases are shared with TRBD1. This CDR3 contains 16 residues. Germline V gene data show CDR1 as SGHRS and CDR2 as YFSETQ. The V and J ends lost 4 bases and 5 bases, in that order; junction bases with no gene match: 11. As DNA, the CDR3 is TGCGCCAGCAGCATGCCGGGACAGGGGTTCCTTGAGACCCAGTACTTC. Amino acid sequence: CASSMPGQGFLETQYF.